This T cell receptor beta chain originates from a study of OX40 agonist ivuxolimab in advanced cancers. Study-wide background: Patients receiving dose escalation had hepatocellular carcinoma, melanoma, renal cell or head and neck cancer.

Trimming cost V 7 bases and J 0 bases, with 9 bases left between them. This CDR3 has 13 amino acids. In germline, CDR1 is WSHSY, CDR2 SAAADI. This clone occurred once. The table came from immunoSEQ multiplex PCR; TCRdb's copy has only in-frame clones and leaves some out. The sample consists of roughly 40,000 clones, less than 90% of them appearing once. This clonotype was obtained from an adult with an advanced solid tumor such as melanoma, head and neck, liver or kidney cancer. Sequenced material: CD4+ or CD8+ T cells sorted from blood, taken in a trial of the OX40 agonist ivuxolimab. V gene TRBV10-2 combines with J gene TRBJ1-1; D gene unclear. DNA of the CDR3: TGCGCCAGCACTTGGGGTATGAACACTGAAGCTTTCTTT. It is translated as CASTWGMNTEAFF.